This is a list of T cell receptor beta chains from one sample in a study of vaccination effects on CD4 cells after COVID-19. These receptors' antigens are unknown. Sequencing was performed with immunoSEQ multiplex PCR; in TCRdb, only in-frame clones are kept and a portion is missing. This sample carries just under 75,000 clones, 60% to 75% of them seen once, and the ten largest clones take around 2.9%. This material consisted of CD4+ T cells from PBMCs cultured with HCoV-NL63 spike peptides, taken before COVID-19 vaccination. These receptors were obtained from a human donor who received a COVID-19 vaccine. The CDR3 runs from the conserved cysteine through the conserved F or W. Each record gives: clone size, D gene, J gene, V gene, CDR3 length, CDR3 protein, CDR3 DNA. A D gene is named only where the DNA matches it firmly. Rows give clone size only sometimes, using once, few, many, or a class for an expanded clone.

clone_size: NA; d_call: NA; j_call: TRBJ2-1; v_call: TRBV6-5; cdr3_length: 13; cdr3_aa: CASSYKGYNEQFF; cdr3_nt: TGTGCCAGCAGTTATAAGGGGTACAATGAGCAGTTCTTC
clone_size: NA; d_call: NA; j_call: TRBJ2-3; v_call: TRBV14; cdr3_length: 18; cdr3_aa: CASSQDRARLAGTDTQYF; cdr3_nt: TGTGCCAGCAGCCAAGATAGGGCCCGGCTAGCCGGCACAGATACGCAGTATTTT
clone_size: NA; d_call: TRBD2; j_call: TRBJ2-5; v_call: TRBV5-4; cdr3_length: 16; cdr3_aa: CASSGGLAGGQETQYF; cdr3_nt: TGTGCCAGCAGCGGTGGACTAGCGGGGGGTCAAGAGACCCAGTACTTC
clone_size: NA; d_call: NA; j_call: TRBJ1-5; v_call: TRBV28; cdr3_length: 16; cdr3_aa: CASSLGFGWGNQPQHF; cdr3_nt: TGTGCCAGCAGTTTAGGATTTGGCTGGGGTAATCAGCCCCAGCATTTT
clone_size: NA; d_call: TRBD1; j_call: TRBJ1-1; v_call: TRBV6-5; cdr3_length: 15; cdr3_aa: CASSFGPGGRDEAFF; cdr3_nt: TGTGCCAGCAGTTTTGGTCCAGGGGGGAGGGATGAAGCTTTCTTT
clone_size: NA; d_call: TRBD2; j_call: TRBJ2-6; v_call: TRBV30; cdr3_length: 15; cdr3_aa: CAWSASGSGANVLTF; cdr3_nt: TGTGCCTGGAGCGCTAGCGGCTCTGGGGCCAACGTCCTGACTTTC
clone_size: once; d_call: NA; j_call: TRBJ2-5; v_call: TRBV7-8; cdr3_length: 14; cdr3_aa: CASSLGSRQETQYF; cdr3_nt: TGTGCCAGCAGCTTAGGATCACGGCAAGAGACCCAGTACTTC
clone_size: NA; d_call: TRBD2; j_call: TRBJ2-3; v_call: TRBV18; cdr3_length: 16; cdr3_aa: CASSLRLAGGSDTQYF; cdr3_nt: TGTGCCAGCTCACTACGTTTAGCGGGGGGGTCAGATACGCAGTATTTT
clone_size: few; d_call: TRBD1; j_call: TRBJ1-1; v_call: TRBV5-6; cdr3_length: 17; cdr3_aa: CASSLGGTGRPNTEAFF; cdr3_nt: TGTGCCAGCAGCCTAGGTGGGACAGGCCGCCCGAACACTGAAGCTTTCTTT
clone_size: NA; d_call: NA; j_call: TRBJ1-3; v_call: TRBV7-3; cdr3_length: 13; cdr3_aa: CASSLNPGNTIYF; cdr3_nt: TGTGCCAGCAGCTTAAATCCTGGAAACACCATATATTTT
clone_size: NA; d_call: NA; j_call: TRBJ2-5; v_call: TRBV14; cdr3_length: 21; cdr3_aa: CAGSHPYRIGGALVSMETQYF; cdr3_nt: TGTGCCGGCAGCCACCCCTACAGAATAGGGGGGGCATTAGTTTCGATGGAGACCCAGTACTTC
clone_size: once; d_call: TRBD1; j_call: TRBJ1-2; v_call: TRBV9; cdr3_length: 15; cdr3_aa: CASSVGQGANYGYTF; cdr3_nt: TGTGCCAGCAGCGTAGGGCAGGGGGCTAACTATGGCTACACCTTC
clone_size: NA; d_call: NA; j_call: TRBJ1-1; v_call: TRBV11-1; cdr3_length: 13; cdr3_aa: CASSWAQNTEAFF; cdr3_nt: TGTGCCAGCAGCTGGGCACAGAACACTGAAGCTTTCTTT
clone_size: NA; d_call: TRBD1; j_call: TRBJ1-5; v_call: TRBV6-2/TRBV6-3; cdr3_length: 18; cdr3_aa: CASSSLGQGAIGNQPQHF; cdr3_nt: TGTGCCAGCAGTTCTCTTGGACAGGGGGCAATCGGCAATCAGCCCCAGCATTTT
clone_size: NA; d_call: NA; j_call: TRBJ2-5; v_call: TRBV18; cdr3_length: 14; cdr3_aa: CASFRGGTVETQYF; cdr3_nt: TGTGCCAGCTTCAGGGGGGGCACAGTGGAGACCCAGTACTTC
clone_size: few; d_call: NA; j_call: TRBJ1-5; v_call: TRBV7-2; cdr3_length: 15; cdr3_aa: CASSLDARENQPQHF; cdr3_nt: TGTGCCAGCAGCTTAGATGCCAGGGAGAATCAGCCCCAGCATTTT
clone_size: once; d_call: TRBD1; j_call: TRBJ2-3; v_call: TRBV2; cdr3_length: 19; cdr3_aa: CASSVPLPGTGTLGYTQYF; cdr3_nt: TGTGCCAGCAGTGTACCTCTGCCCGGGACAGGGACCCTAGGATATACGCAGTATTTT
clone_size: NA; d_call: NA; j_call: TRBJ2-5; v_call: TRBV24-1; cdr3_length: 16; cdr3_aa: CATSPWGSKGAETQYF; cdr3_nt: TGTGCCACCAGTCCGTGGGGAAGTAAAGGAGCAGAGACCCAGTACTTC
clone_size: NA; d_call: TRBD1; j_call: TRBJ2-3; v_call: TRBV5-8; cdr3_length: 14; cdr3_aa: CASPGTGPTDTQYF; cdr3_nt: TGTGCCAGCCCCGGGACAGGGCCCACAGATACGCAGTATTTT
clone_size: NA; d_call: NA; j_call: TRBJ1-2; v_call: TRBV13; cdr3_length: 18; cdr3_aa: CASSQRQKRQVLDYGYTF; cdr3_nt: TGTGCCAGCAGCCAAAGACAGAAAAGGCAGGTTTTGGACTATGGCTACACCTTC
clone_size: NA; d_call: NA; j_call: TRBJ1-5; v_call: TRBV7-9; cdr3_length: 15; cdr3_aa: CASSLTGQLNQPQHF; cdr3_nt: TGTGCCAGCAGCTTAACCGGACAATTAAATCAGCCCCAGCATTTT
clone_size: few; d_call: TRBD1; j_call: TRBJ1-6; v_call: TRBV5-1; cdr3_length: 16; cdr3_aa: CASSPGTGTYNSPLHF; cdr3_nt: TGCGCCAGCAGCCCCGGGACAGGGACCTATAATTCACCCCTCCACTTT
clone_size: NA; d_call: NA; j_call: TRBJ2-1; v_call: TRBV7-9; cdr3_length: 12; cdr3_aa: CASSLIGGEQFF; cdr3_nt: TGTGCCAGCAGCTTAATTGGGGGGGAGCAGTTCTTC
clone_size: NA; d_call: TRBD1; j_call: TRBJ2-3; v_call: TRBV6-5; cdr3_length: 15; cdr3_aa: CASSLGQLGTDTQYF; cdr3_nt: TGTGCCAGCAGCTTGGGACAGTTGGGCACAGATACGCAGTATTTT
clone_size: NA; d_call: NA; j_call: TRBJ1-1; v_call: TRBV18; cdr3_length: 14; cdr3_aa: CASSPPVVGTEAFF; cdr3_nt: TGTGCCAGCTCACCACCGGTTGTAGGCACTGAAGCTTTCTTT
clone_size: NA; d_call: NA; j_call: TRBJ2-2; v_call: TRBV12-3/TRBV12-4; cdr3_length: 13; cdr3_aa: CASSFHSPGELFF; cdr3_nt: TGTGCCAGCAGTTTCCACAGCCCCGGGGAGCTGTTTTTT
clone_size: NA; d_call: NA; j_call: TRBJ1-5; v_call: TRBV9; cdr3_length: 14; cdr3_aa: CASSVEGRNQPQHF; cdr3_nt: TGTGCCAGCAGCGTAGAGGGACGCAATCAGCCCCAGCATTTT
clone_size: NA; d_call: NA; j_call: TRBJ1-2; v_call: TRBV3-1/TRBV3-2; cdr3_length: 13; cdr3_aa: CASSLGTLYGYTF; cdr3_nt: TGTGCCAGCAGTCTCGGGACTCTCTATGGCTACACCTTC